The source of this TCR beta chain is a study of T cells in localized non-small cell lung cancer (dated by TCRdb to 2019 to 2021). About the study as a whole: The study examined T cell repertoires in roughly 240 patients with early-stage NSCLC and compared tumors with uninvolved tumor-adjacent lungs. The mean age of the NSCLC patients was roughly 63 years, with 120 to 150 men and 85 to 110 women. The cohort was made up of 200 to 250 treatment-naive NSCLC patients whose localized lung tumors had been resected. Broader findings and caveats from the paper: A median of about 61 of the top 100 tumor clones turned up in the paired uninvolved adjacent lung, and 28 of those clones also ranked among the top 100 of that same adjacent lung. Because multi-region sequencing of the tumors was not done, intratumor heterogeneity could not be ruled out. Since the design was exploratory, TCR variables were selected using unadjusted p-values with no false-discovery rate correction. Uninvolved tumor-adjacent lung showed the highest T cell clonality, higher than tumor, which suggests more focused antigenic responses in the adjacent lung. Higher T cell density in blood was associated with longer overall survival, whereas higher clonality in adjacent lung was associated with shorter survival.

V loses 1 base, J loses 4 bases, and the germline ends lie 10 bases apart. From its cysteine to its phenylalanine, the CDR3 spans 13 amino acids. Only the CDR3 part of the read is kept: 39 bases, read in frame from the first base. CDR1 and CDR2 are read off the germline V gene (reference sequence) as GTSNPN and SVGIG. The immunoSEQ Assay was used to sequence TCR beta CDR3 regions from DNA. Regarding the original processing steps: To compute T cell density, TCR beta template counts were normalized to usable DNA, which was estimated by amplifying housekeeping genes. Richness was estimated using the preseqR package, with extrapolation to 400,000 templates for PBMC samples and to 120,000 templates for tissue samples. Clonality was defined by subtracting Pielou's evenness from one. Differential abundance testing on productive amino-acid clonotypes, with a minimum total count of 5 and an alpha of 0.1, was used to identify tissue-enriched TCRs. The Jaccard Index and the Morisita Overlap Index were used to measure how much the repertoires overlapped between compartments. GLIPH grouped TCR beta CDR3s together with public tetramer-defined viral CDR3s, and a viral motif had to include at least three viral sequences and also show V-gene enrichment. Imported from immuneACCESS, the table was reduced by TCRdb to in-frame sequences with V and J called. These copies leave out some clones; in studies compared against another copy, an unresolved V gene accounts for under half, and the cause of the remainder is not known. The V and J calls and clone size come from that table; D and trimming were worked out from the DNA. Present in this sample are just under 6,000 clones, approximately 24% of which were seen just once. The ten largest clones capture almost 10% of the sample.

At diagnosis, peripheral blood, uninvolved tumor-adjacent lung and tumor were collected and stored as a combination of fresh-frozen and FFPE material. This clone was seen a handful of times. Its binding antigen is unknown. No much larger clone is present one base from it, and per-base qualities are unavailable. The input for sequencing was lung tumor tissue, taken before any cancer treatment. This sequence was found in a female donor at least 60 years old with stage I lung adenocarcinoma. The V and J segments used are TRBV30 and TRBJ2-5, with the D gene not clear enough to name. The bases read TGTGCCTGGAGTGGCCCCCCCATAGAGACCCAGTACTTC. It codes for CAWSGPPIETQYF.